Each of the 26 T cell receptor beta chains below was sequenced from the same sample in a study of T cell responses to AZD1222 COVID-19 vaccine. TCRdb keeps only in-frame clones here, not all; method: immunoSEQ multiplex PCR. In the table there are 100,000 to 150,000 clones, around 87% of which are singletons. The sequencing used peripheral blood, collected on day 0 of AZD1222 vaccination. These receptors came from an adult in good health.

This clone has just one count. The CDR3 loop reads CASSLFGVHTDTQYF. The CDR3 DNA reads as TGCGCCAGCAGCTTGTTCGGGGTCCACACAGATACGCAGTATTTT. This sequence joins TRBV5-1 and TRBJ2-3; a possible D gene is TRBD2 (5 bases). Germline CDR1 and CDR2: SGHRS and YFSETQ. The CDR3 has 15 residues. Trimming removed 1 base at V and 2 bases at J, with 11 bases between.

The chain links TRBV12-3 or TRBV12-4 to TRBJ2-5; D is undetermined. This CDR3 has 11 amino acids. The V end lost 8 bases, the J end lost 5 bases, and 9 bases lay between the germline ends. CDR3 amino acids: CASLTRETQYF. The DNA for the CDR3 is TGTGCCAGCTTGACAAGGGAGACCCAGTACTTC.

CDR3 DNA: TGTGCCAGCAGTTCTTCTTCAGGGGGCCGGGAGGAGACCCAGTACTTC. Translation gives CASSSSSGGREETQYF. The gene calls are TRBV6-5 and TRBJ2-5; 8 nucleotides line up with TRBD1. The CDR3 loop spans 16 amino acids. V was pared by 4 bases and J by 5 bases, with 12 bases of the junction left unmatched. Germline V lookup: CDR1 MNHEY, CDR2 SVGAGI.

This chain uses TRBV3-1 (or the pseudogene TRBV3-2) with TRBJ1-1, with D unclear. V lost 0 bases and J 7 bases, leaving 9 bases between the germline ends. From germline, CDR1 is LGHDT and CDR2 YNNKEL (reference sequence). The CDR3 covers 13 residues. The CDR3 nucleotides read TGTGCCAGCAGCCAAGATTATAACGGTGAAGCTTTCTTT. Its translation is CASSQDYNGEAFF.

The rearrangement links TRBV11-3 to TRBJ2-1; D is undetermined. V lost 0 bases and J lost 3, with 6 bases in between. The CDR3 consists of 14 residues. Germline values: CDR1 SGHNT, CDR2 YENEEA. Written as DNA, the CDR3 is TGTGCCAGCAGCTTAGATAGCAGCTACAATGAGCAGTTCTTC. This gives the protein CASSLDSSYNEQFF.

V usage is TRBV19 and J usage is TRBJ2-1; 7 bases fit TRBD2. Per the germline V gene, CDR1 is LNHDA and CDR2 is SQIVND (reference sequence). The CDR3 length is 14 residues. Trimming cost V 4 bases and J 12 bases; bases outside gene matches: 12. The CDR3: CASSTLAEPMGQFF. The CDR3 DNA is TGTGCCAGTAGTACCCTAGCGGAACCAATGGGGCAGTTCTTC. The full variable domain, completed using reference TRBV19 and TRBJ2-1, is DGGITQSPKYLFRKEGQNVTLSCEQNLNHDAMYWYRQDPGQGLRLIYYSQIVNDFQKGDIAEGYSVSREKKESFPLTVTSAQKNPTAFYLCASSTLAEPMGQFFGPGTRLTVL.

The chain couples TRBV9 to TRBJ2-7, with TRBD1 matching 9 bases. This CDR3 region has 13 residues. V shed 4 bases, J shed 5 bases, and the junction held 4 bases outside the gene matches. Germline V lookup: CDR1 SGDLS, CDR2 YYNGEE. The chain's CDR3 is CASSWDRDHEQYF. Here the CDR3 DNA reads TGTGCCAGCAGCTGGGACAGGGACCACGAGCAGTACTTC.

The rearrangement joins TRBV12-3 or TRBV12-4 to TRBJ2-7; 10 nucleotides line up with TRBD1. The CDR3 contains 11 residues. The V segment lost 5 bases and the J segment 12 bases; nucleotides outside the gene matches: 4. CDR3 sequence: CASSQGTGVYF. The CDR3 coding sequence is TGTGCCAGCAGTCAAGGGACAGGGGTGTACTTC.

This chain connects TRBV7-2 to TRBJ2-3; a possible D gene is TRBD2 (5 bases). The CDR3 is made up of 15 amino acids. The germline CDR1 and CDR2 sequences are SGHTA and FQGNSA. Between the trimmed V and J ends, which lost 2 bases and 5 bases, there was a span of 14 bases. As DNA, the CDR3 is TGTGCCAGCAGCTTATGGGTGGCGGCGGGAGATACGCAGTATTTT. Translated, it gives CASSLWVAAGDTQYF.

CDR3 coding DNA: TGTGCCAGCAGTCTGTCACAGGGCTCTGGCTACACCTTC. It yields the protein CASSLSQGSGYTF. V gene TRBV2 combines with J gene TRBJ1-2; D possibly corresponds to TRBD1 (6 bases). Per germline, CDR1 SNHLY and CDR2 FYNNEI. With 5 bases removed from V and 7 bases from J, the gap between germline ends came to 14 bases. The CDR3 is made up of 13 amino acids.

The rearrangement uses TRBV10-2 and TRBJ1-1; D is perhaps TRBD1 (5 bases). The CDR3 is 15 amino acids. V lost 4 bases to trimming and J lost 4 bases, with 16 bases between them. The germline V gene encodes CDR1 WSHSY and CDR2 SAAADI. The CDR3 coding sequence is TGCGCCAGCAGTGCGACCGGGACCCCGTCCACTGAAGCTTTCTTT. Protein: CASSATGTPSTEAFF.

This clone was observed a few times. The genes are TRBV27 and TRBJ1-2; 8 bases agree with TRBD1. V lost 3 bases to trimming and J lost 4 bases; unmatched junction nucleotides: 4. Germline CDR1 is MNHEY and CDR2 is SMNVEV (reference sequence). The CDR3 has 14 amino acids. The chain's CDR3 is CASSLNRGVYGYTF. DNA for the CDR3: TGTGCCAGCAGTTTGAACAGGGGGGTCTATGGCTACACCTTC.

The chain is built from TRBV5-4 and TRBJ2-3; D remains ambiguous. Deletions cut 0 bases from V and 2 bases from J, with 10 bases between. The CDR3 extends over 15 amino acids. Germline CDR1 and CDR2: SGHNT and YYREEE (reference sequence). The CDR3 reads CASSLGQTSTDTQYF. CDR3 nucleotide sequence: TGTGCCAGCAGCTTGGGTCAGACATCCACAGATACGCAGTATTTT.

V usage is TRBV4-2 and J usage is TRBJ2-1; D perhaps matches TRBD1 (5 bases). Trimming took 0 bases from V and 0 from J, leaving 12 bases between them. This CDR3 has 17 residues. Germline V lookup: CDR1 LGHNA, CDR2 YNFKEQ. In DNA form, the CDR3 reads TGTGCCAGCAGCCAAGAAACAGGCCGGAGCTCCTACAATGAGCAGTTCTTC. Its protein is CASSQETGRSSYNEQFF.

This chain uses TRBV10-3 with TRBJ2-2; 9 nucleotides align to TRBD2. Germline CDR1 is ENHRY and CDR2 is SYGVKD. The CDR3 extends over 14 amino acids. Trimming cost V 4 bases and J 6 bases; bases outside gene matches: 3. The CDR3 region has the DNA TGTGCCATCAGTGTGCCTAGCGGGGCCGGGGAGCTGTTTTTT. Encoded protein: CAISVPSGAGELFF.

V gene TRBV3-1 (or the pseudogene TRBV3-2) combines with J gene TRBJ1-4; D is possibly TRBD1 (6 bases). The V gene lost 0 bases and the J gene lost 10 bases, with 6 bases spanning the gap. The CDR3 contains 12 residues. The V gene's germline CDR1 is LGHDT and CDR2 YNNKEL (reference sequence). The CDR3 protein is CASSQEGGKLFF. CDR3 in DNA: TGTGCCAGCAGCCAAGAAGGGGGAAAACTGTTTTTT.

DNA of the CDR3: TGTGCCAGCAGCCAAGATCGAACGGCCAGGGGGATCGAGCAGTACTTC. This codes for CASSQDRTARGIEQYF. This chain connects TRBV14 to TRBJ2-7, with 7 bases that match TRBD1. V was clipped by 0 bases and J by 6 bases; unmatched bases: 11. Germline V CDR1 and CDR2: SGHDN, FVKESK. CDR3 length: 16 residues.

V gene TRBV5-4 combines with J gene TRBJ1-3; D perhaps matches TRBD1 (5 bases). Germline V lookup: CDR1 SGHNT, CDR2 YYREEE (reference sequence). This CDR3 spans 15 amino acids. V was pared by 2 bases and J by 0 bases, with 9 bases between. The CDR3 DNA is TGTGCCAGCAGCTTCGGGACCGACTCTGGAAACACCATATATTTT. Translating gives CASSFGTDSGNTIYF.

The chain couples TRBV4-2 to TRBJ2-7; 9 bases match TRBD2. With 0 bases clipped from V and 3 bases from J, the junction kept 6 bases outside the gene matches. There are 16 residues in the CDR3. Germline values: CDR1 LGHNA, CDR2 YNFKEQ. As DNA, the CDR3 is TGTGCCAGCAGCCAAGAGGCGGGACTAGCAGACTACGAGCAGTACTTC. Translating it yields CASSQEAGLADYEQYF.

CDR3 in amino acids: CASSPPGLAGTDTQYF. The CDR3 DNA sequence: TGTGCCAGCAGTCCCCCGGGACTAGCGGGCACAGATACGCAGTATTTT. The chain links TRBV27 to TRBJ2-3; 11 nucleotides align to TRBD2. V shed 5 bases and J 1 base; nucleotides not matched to a gene: 5. The CDR3 spans 16 residues. Germline V gene lookup returns CDR1 MNHEY and CDR2 SMNVEV (reference sequence).

V usage is TRBV30 and J usage is TRBJ2-5, with 7 bases identical to TRBD1. The CDR3 is made up of 14 amino acids. Germline V gives CDR1 GTSNPN, CDR2 SVGIG (reference sequence). J was trimmed by 5 bases and V by 2 bases; bases with no gene match: 8. CDR3: CAWSLVGGAETQYF. CDR3 nucleotides: TGTGCCTGGAGTCTGGTAGGGGGCGCGGAGACCCAGTACTTC.

The rearrangement uses TRBV6-5 and TRBJ1-3, with D perhaps matching TRBD1 (5 bases). Germline V gives CDR1 MNHEY, CDR2 SVGAGI. The CDR3 loop spans 15 amino acids. V lost 2 bases to trimming and J lost 2 bases, with 10 bases between them. The CDR3 region has the DNA TGTGCCAGCAGTTACACAACAGGCCCTGGAAACACCATATATTTT. It encodes CASSYTTGPGNTIYF.

This clone was observed a few times. The rearrangement uses TRBV19 and TRBJ2-7, with no clear D. Trimming removed 5 bases from V and 4 bases from J, with 12 bases in between. Germline V gene sequence: CDR1 LNHDA, CDR2 SQIVND (reference sequence). The CDR3 has 13 residues. The DNA of the CDR3 is TGTGCCAGTAGTTCTAGAGTGTCTTACGAGCAGTACTTC. Encoded protein: CASSSRVSYEQYF.

The chain carries TRBV9 and TRBJ2-3, with TRBD2 as a possible D gene (7 bases). With 1 base removed from V and 0 bases from J, the gap between germline ends came to 18 bases. The CDR3 runs 18 residues. Germline V gene lookup returns CDR1 SGDLS and CDR2 YYNGEE. The CDR3, as DNA: TGTGCCAGCAGCGTATCCATGGGGGGGGCCTCTAGCACAGATACGCAGTATTTT. It codes for CASSVSMGGASSTDTQYF.

The chain uses TRBV28 and TRBJ1-2, with D unclear. The V end was cut by 7 bases, the J end by 0 bases, with 15 bases between. CDR1 and CDR2 (germline): MDHEN, SYDVKM. The CDR3 loop spans 15 amino acids. CDR3 region: CASIRTGEPNYGYTF. As DNA, the CDR3 is TGTGCCAGCATCCGAACTGGAGAGCCTAACTATGGCTACACCTTC.

This sequence joins TRBV30 and TRBJ2-1; no clear D gene. The CDR3 contains 13 residues. Germline V gives CDR1 GTSNPN, CDR2 SVGIG (reference sequence). V gave up 3 bases and J gave up 8 bases, with 14 bases separating them. The CDR3: CAWSPDHGHEQFF. The CDR3 DNA is TGTGCCTGGAGCCCCGACCACGGCCATGAGCAGTTCTTC.